These 25 T cell receptor beta chains were sequenced from one sample in a study of early T cells in non-severe SARS-CoV-2 infection. TCRdb ran MiXCR on the 5' RACE reads and lists one entry per CDR3 protein. The sample shows about 67,000 distinct CDR3 sequences, roughly 11% of them seen only once. The sequenced material came from whole blood. Receptors were obtained from an adult who was a healthcare worker with PCR-confirmed SARS-CoV-2 infection or an uninfected control (not recorded which).

V gene TRBV30 combines with J gene TRBJ1-1, with D unclear. Trimming stripped 0 bases from V and 4 bases from J, with 9 bases between. This CDR3 spans 13 amino acids. Germline V gene sequence: CDR1 GTSNPN, CDR2 SVGIG (reference sequence). The CDR3 DNA follows: TGTGCCTGGAGTGTTTCAGTGAGCACTGAAGCTTTCTTT. Protein product: CAWSVSVSTEAFF.

The rearrangement uses TRBV20-1 and TRBJ2-7; 9 positions match TRBD2. This CDR3 is built from 15 residues. Germline CDR1 is DFQATT and CDR2 is SNEGSKA (reference sequence). V shed 5 bases and J 0 bases; nucleotides not matched to a gene: 8. CDR3 nucleotide sequence: TGCAGTGCTGAGTCTAGCGGGAAGAGCTCCTACGAGCAGTACTTC. Amino acid sequence: CSAESSGKSSYEQYF.

This clonotype was counted a few times. CDR3 loop: CASSRLAEGIGTDTQYF. DNA for the CDR3: TGCGCCAGCAGTCGGCTAGCGGAGGGGATCGGCACAGATACGCAGTATTTT. The rearrangement uses TRBV5-1 and TRBJ2-3; 7 bases are a match to TRBD2. The CDR3 spans 17 residues. V dropped 5 bases and J dropped 1; count of bases not matched to a gene: 13. Germline lookup yields CDR1 SGHRS and CDR2 YFSETQ.

In the case of this clonotype: One end of the junction does not line up with germline, which may come from a read error. The chain uses TRBV6-1 and TRBJ1-2; D perhaps matches TRBD1 (5 bases). In germline, CDR1 is MNHNS, CDR2 SASEGT. The CDR3 consists of 15 residues. The CDR3 region has the DNA TGTACCAGCAGTGAAGCGCTGGGGCAGGGCTATGGCTACACCTTC. The encoded protein is CTSSEALGQGYGYTF.

This clonotype was counted at least ten times. The chain recombines TRBV6-5 with TRBJ2-4; D is unclear. Looked up from germline, CDR1 is MNHEY and CDR2 is SVGAGI. The length of the CDR3 is 13 residues. V was cut by 5 bases and J by 10 bases, with 15 bases left in between. In DNA, the CDR3 is TGTGCCAGCAGTACCCACGACCGGCCTATTCAGTACTTC. Its protein is CASSTHDRPIQYF.

In this sample, this clonotype turned up many times. CDR3 sequence (DNA): TGTGCCAGCAGCCAAGCTCCCCACTATGGCTACACCTTC. Amino acid sequence: CASSQAPHYGYTF. The chain employs TRBV3-1 and TRBJ1-2; D gene ambiguous. V was pared by 1 base and J by 3 bases, with 6 bases between. This CDR3 spans 13 amino acids. Germline CDR1 and CDR2: LGHDT and YNNKEL (reference sequence).

In this sample, this clonotype turned up once. V and J are TRBV3-1 and TRBJ2-7; D is unresolved. This CDR3 has 14 amino acids. The V end was cut by 4 bases, the J end by 1 base, with 11 bases between. Germline loops: CDR1 LGHDT, CDR2 YNNKEL (reference sequence). The CDR3 reads CASSPRLESYEQYF. CDR3 sequence (DNA): TGTGCCAGCAGCCCCCGACTGGAATCCTACGAGCAGTACTTC.

This clonotype occurred once. This sequence joins TRBV10-3 and TRBJ2-3; 10 bases are shared with TRBD2. The germline V gene encodes CDR1 ENHRY and CDR2 SYGVKD. The CDR3 has 14 amino acids. V lost 5 bases, J lost 4 bases, and 3 bases stayed unmatched. CDR3 DNA sequence: TGTGCCATCAGTTTAGCGGGAGGAGCAGATACGCAGTATTTT. Residues: CAISLAGGADTQYF.

There are many counts of this clonotype. V and J are TRBV19 and TRBJ2-5; possible D gene TRBD1, 5 bases. Trimming removed 1 base at V and 5 bases at J, with 17 bases between. The CDR3 is made up of 16 amino acids. The germline V gene encodes CDR1 LNHDA and CDR2 SQIVND (reference sequence). The CDR3 reads CASSIGQFDRGETQYF. CDR3 DNA sequence: TGTGCCAGTAGTATAGGACAGTTCGATCGCGGTGAGACCCAGTACTTC.

This clonotype was seen ten or more times. The chain is built from TRBV20-1 and TRBJ2-1, with 8 bases lining up with TRBD1. The germline gives CDR1 DFQATT, CDR2 SNEGSKA (reference sequence). The trim removed 2 bases at V and 2 bases at J, leaving 5 bases unmatched. This CDR3 has 15 amino acids. The CDR3 DNA follows: TGCAGTGCTAGAAAAGCGGACAGGGCCTACAATGAGCAGTTCTTC. It translates to CSARKADRAYNEQFF.

This clonotype occurred a few times. The J gene is TRBJ2-5, the V gene TRBV2, with D perhaps matching TRBD1 (6 bases). V was pared by 3 bases and J by 3 bases, with 14 bases between. The CDR3 runs 15 residues. The germline V gene has CDR1 SNHLY and CDR2 FYNNEI. The DNA of the CDR3 is TGTGCCAGCAGTGACAGGGGAAGAGGGGAAGAGACCCAGTACTTC. It specifies CASSDRGRGEETQYF.

The chain combines TRBV5-4 with TRBJ2-5; 7 nucleotides align to TRBD2. V lost 1 base, J lost 5 bases, and 8 bases stayed unmatched. The germline V gene encodes CDR1 SGHNT and CDR2 YYREEE (reference sequence). This CDR3 has 15 residues. In nucleotides, the CDR3 is TGTGCCAGCAGCTTGATTGCGGGAGACAGTGAGACCCAGTACTTC. It translates to CASSLIAGDSETQYF.

This clonotype came up once. J is TRBJ1-1 and V is TRBV29-1; D may be TRBD1 (5 bases). CDR1 is SQVTM and CDR2 is ANQGSEA in the germline V gene. The CDR3 contains 12 residues. Trimming cost V 7 bases and J 0 bases, with 9 bases left between them. Here the CDR3 DNA reads TGCAGCGCCCTGACAGTGAACACTGAAGCTTTCTTT. Residues: CSALTVNTEAFF.

In this sample, this clonotype turned up many times. The chain links TRBV29-1 to TRBJ2-3, with D perhaps matching TRBD1 (6 bases). V gave up 0 bases and J gave up 4 bases, with 14 bases separating them. This CDR3 is built from 15 residues. The germline CDR1 and CDR2 sequences are SQVTM and ANQGSEA. The CDR3 DNA sequence: TGCAGCGTTGAAGATAGGGGGAAAGGGCCAGATACGCAGTATTTT. Translation gives CSVEDRGKGPDTQYF.

V and J are TRBV11-2 and TRBJ2-2; D possibly corresponds to TRBD2 (5 bases). Germline V gene data show CDR1 as SGHAT and CDR2 as FQNNGV. Trimming took 7 bases from V and 7 from J, leaving 22 bases between them. This CDR3 is built from 16 residues. The CDR3 nucleotides read TGTGCCAGCACCCTAAGAAGTATGCTAGCCAGCGGGGAGCTGTTTTTT. It is translated as CASTLRSMLASGELFF.

This clonotype turned up a few times. In DNA form, the CDR3 reads TGTGCCAGCAGCCAAGAAAGACGGGCAGGGATAGATACGCAGTATTTT. Translated, it gives CASSQERRAGIDTQYF. J is TRBJ2-3 and V is TRBV14; D may be TRBD1 (5 bases). Looked up from germline, CDR1 is SGHDN and CDR2 is FVKESK. Trimming took off 0 bases at V and 5 bases at J, with 15 bases between the two ends. The CDR3 covers 16 residues.

This clonotype was picked up many times. This rearrangement joins TRBV3-1 to TRBJ2-2, with TRBD2 matching over 16 bases. From germline, CDR1 is LGHDT and CDR2 YNNKEL (reference sequence). The V and J ends lost 4 bases and 2 bases, in that order; junction bases with no gene match: 4. The CDR3 sequence is 18 residues long. This chain's CDR3 is CASSPGLAGGINTGELFF. For the CDR3, the DNA is TGTGCCAGCAGCCCGGGACTAGCGGGGGGGATTAACACCGGGGAGCTGTTTTTT.

The chain is built from TRBV19 and TRBJ2-7; TRBD2 matches at 16 bases. CDR1 is LNHDA and CDR2 is SQIVND in the germline V gene (reference sequence). V was clipped by 6 bases and J by 1 base; unmatched bases: 0. The CDR3 loop spans 15 amino acids. Here the CDR3 reads CASRGLAGGSYEQYF. The CDR3 DNA reads as TGTGCCAGTAGGGGACTAGCGGGAGGGTCCTACGAGCAGTACTTC.

V and J are TRBV27 and TRBJ2-7, with TRBD2 matching over 7 bases. Germline-derived CDR1 and CDR2 are MNHEY and SMNVEV (reference sequence). This CDR3 comprises 15 residues. The trim removed 2 bases at V and 7 bases at J, leaving 11 bases unmatched. CDR3 sequence reads: CASSLGGGSPLEQYF. DNA of the CDR3: TGTGCCAGCAGTTTAGGAGGCGGGAGTCCTCTGGAGCAGTACTTC.

This clonotype was counted many times. This chain uses TRBV29-1 with TRBJ2-3; 8 positions agree with TRBD2. V shed 4 bases, J shed 2 bases, and the junction held 5 bases outside the gene matches. CDR3 length: 14 residues. Germline values: CDR1 SQVTM, CDR2 ANQGSEA. The chain's CDR3 is CSVVRGGTTDTQYF. CDR3 coding DNA: TGCAGCGTTGTTCGGGGGGGGACCACAGATACGCAGTATTTT.

V is TRBV20-1 and J is TRBJ2-5; TRBD1 matches 10 bases. Losses at the gene ends were 6 bases for V and 2 bases for J; bases not matched to a gene: 6. Germline CDR1 DFQATT, CDR2 SNEGSKA (reference sequence). This CDR3 has 14 residues. The CDR3: CSAWDRGPQETQYF. The CDR3 DNA reads as TGCAGTGCCTGGGACAGGGGTCCACAAGAGACCCAGTACTTC.

The V and J genes are TRBV11-2 and TRBJ1-6; the D is unclear. Trimming pared 1 base from V and 9 bases from J, leaving 13 bases between. Per germline, CDR1 SGHAT and CDR2 FQNNGV. The CDR3 length is 15 residues. CDR3 bases: TGTGCCAGCAGCTTAGTGGGGTCGATCCGTTCACCCCTCCACTTT. Translating it yields CASSLVGSIRSPLHF.

The sample holds a few counts of this clonotype. J is TRBJ2-5 and V is TRBV20-1, with TRBD1 as a possible D gene (5 bases). V was shortened by 1 base and J by 3 bases, with 9 bases between the two germline ends. CDR1 is DFQATT, CDR2 SNEGSKA, per germline (reference sequence). The CDR3 length is 13 residues. DNA for the CDR3: TGCAGTGCTAGAGCGGCAGGGAAAGAGACCCAGTACTTC. Encoded protein: CSARAAGKETQYF.

The table lists this clonotype with many counts. V gene TRBV11-2 combines with J gene TRBJ2-3; 9 bases fit TRBD2. This CDR3 has 15 residues. Germline-derived CDR1 and CDR2 are SGHAT and FQNNGV. V gave up 8 bases and J gave up 4 bases; unmatched junction bases: 10. The CDR3 reads CASRKGRGGPDTQYF. CDR3 DNA sequence: TGTGCCAGCCGCAAGGGGCGGGGGGGCCCAGATACGCAGTATTTT.

This clonotype has at least ten counts. The chain has TRBV5-5 and TRBJ1-5; perhaps TRBD1 as D (6 bases). V lost 0 bases and J lost 1, with 8 bases in between. CDR1 SGHKS and CDR2 YYEKEE come from the germline V gene (reference sequence). This CDR3 contains 15 residues. The CDR3 spells CASSLGTESNQPQHF. As DNA, the CDR3 is TGTGCCAGCAGCTTGGGGACAGAGAGCAATCAGCCCCAGCATTTT.